This T cell receptor (beta chain) was sequenced for a study of cytomegalovirus exposure and HLA in healthy donors. General study findings and limits: It was reported that TCR beta sequences correctly inferred the HLA-A and HLA-B alleles for most subjects. The authors enumerated 164 TCR beta chains as linked to cytomegalovirus. Analyzed later, association rates of TCRs varied across HLA loci, with DRB1 most and HLA-C fewest. Association of a missense DCLRE1C variant with TCR beta V- and J-gene trimming was reported in a later analysis.

Turning to this clone: The antigen is unknown.

The CDR3 runs to 13 residues. From germline, CDR1 is GTSNPN and CDR2 SVGIG (reference sequence). Unmatched junction bases numbered 3, after V lost 5 bases and J lost 0 bases. This PCR relied on a set of 60 Vbeta primers and 13 Jbeta primers. Only in-frame clones appear in the TCRdb table, and some are missing; sequencing was by immunoSEQ multiplex PCR. This table has roughly 170,000 clones, over 65% appearing once. The receptor's source is a woman younger than 45 in good health and CMV-seropositive. The material sequenced was PBMCs. The chain uses TRBV30 and TRBJ1-2; 7 positions agree with TRBD1. For the CDR3, the DNA is TGTGCCTGGGCGACAGGGCCTAACTATGGCTACACCTTC. As protein: CAWATGPNYGYTF.